This T cell receptor (beta chain) was identified during a study of T cells in Graves' hyperthyroidism and ophthalmopathy. Amplified TCR beta CDR3 regions derived from RNA transcripts. HTBI primers were the set used in a first-round RT-PCR of the TCR CDR3. TCRdb fed the multiplex PCR reads into MiXCR, producing one record per CDR3 protein. The repertoire includes hundreds of thousands of distinct CDR3 sequences, roughly 40% of them detected once, and approximately 10% sits in the top ten. General study points: Most expanded thyroid clonotypes above 0.001 recurred in blood.

Per germline, CDR1 SGHRS and CDR2 YFSETQ. The CDR3 consists of 14 residues. The V segment lost 4 bases and the J segment 5 bases; nucleotides outside the gene matches: 6. This clonotype was counted only a few times. The antigen remains unidentified. The receptor comes from a man aged 18 to 29 with Graves' hyperthyroidism. Sequenced material: blood. The V gene is TRBV5-1, the J gene TRBJ2-7; TRBD1 agrees at 10 bases. The CDR3: CASSPGTGDNEQYF. In DNA form, the CDR3 reads TGCGCCAGCAGCCCCGGGACAGGGGACAACGAGCAGTACTTC.